Listed here are 24 T cell receptor beta chains from one sample, sequenced in a study of blood T cells in healthy people across ages. Sample-barcoded 5' priming and a J-beta primer mix drove a second PCR of about 7 to 11 cycles. MiXCR was run by TCRdb on the 5' RACE reads, yielding one entry per CDR3 protein. The table includes some 1.4 million distinct CDR3 sequences, roughly 40% detected once. Sequenced: blood. These receptors all come from a young woman in good health.

The chain carries TRBV7-3 and TRBJ2-7; D perhaps matches TRBD1 (7 bases). Germline values: CDR1 SGHTA, CDR2 FQGTGA. CDR3 length: 13 amino acids. V was clipped by 3 bases and J by 5 bases, with 11 bases between them. CDR3 DNA: TGTGCCAGCAGCTTCCCAGGGGGGAACGAGCAGTACTTC. Encoded protein: CASSFPGGNEQYF.

This clonotype was counted ten times or more. The chain links TRBV20-1 to TRBJ1-1; D unclear. Trimming removed 6 bases at V and 3 bases at J, with 11 bases between. This CDR3 spans 12 amino acids. Looked up from germline, CDR1 is DFQATT and CDR2 is SNEGSKA (reference sequence). The CDR3 DNA sequence: TGCAGTGCAAGGCCCGGGGACACTGAAGCTTTCTTT. Its protein is CSARPGDTEAFF.

The chain has TRBV5-1 and TRBJ2-3; no clear D gene. There are 14 residues in the CDR3. V was pared by 0 bases and J by 2 bases, with 7 bases between. The germline CDR1 and CDR2 sequences are SGHRS and YFSETQ. CDR3 coding DNA: TGCGCCAGCAGCTTGGTGGTCCTCACAGATACGCAGTATTTT. This sequence encodes CASSLVVLTDTQYF.

This clonotype was counted a few times. The J gene is TRBJ1-1, the V gene TRBV25-1; tentatively, D is TRBD1 (5 bases). Trimming took 3 bases from V and 3 from J, leaving 8 bases between them. Germline V gene data show CDR1 as MGHDK and CDR2 as SYGVNS. CDR3 length equals 13 residues. The CDR3 is CASSESRDTEAFF. The CDR3 DNA is TGTGCCAGCAGTGAGAGCAGGGACACTGAAGCTTTCTTT.

This chain joins TRBV6-5 and TRBJ2-4; D tentatively fits TRBD1 or TRBD2 (6 bases each). Trimming pared 6 bases from V and 13 bases from J, leaving 22 bases between. Germline V gives CDR1 MNHEY, CDR2 SVGAGI. There are 14 residues in the CDR3. As DNA, the CDR3 is TGTGCCAGCAGGGAAAAAGGGGGGCCTAGGGAGCAGTACTTC. Its translation is CASREKGGPREQYF.

The gene calls are TRBV7-6 and TRBJ2-5, with a weak D call TRBD2 (5 bases). The CDR3 runs to 18 residues. V lost 5 bases, J lost 2 bases, and 24 bases lay in between. From germline, CDR1 is SGHVS and CDR2 FNYEAQ. CDR3 protein: CASSDPVSYKREQETQYF. CDR3 coding DNA: TGTGCCAGCAGCGACCCCGTCTCCTACAAGAGGGAACAAGAGACCCAGTACTTC.

The V gene is TRBV9, the J gene TRBJ1-6, with D perhaps matching TRBD1 (5 bases). The germline CDR1 and CDR2 sequences are SGDLS and YYNGEE. This CDR3 spans 20 amino acids. The ends were cut back, 5 bases at V and 6 bases at J, with 30 bases in the middle. CDR3 in amino acids: CASSGPLEGRVDPFNSPLHF. Here the CDR3 DNA reads TGTGCCAGCAGTGGCCCGCTGGAGGGGAGAGTGGACCCCTTTAATTCACCCCTCCACTTT.

Concerning this clonotype: One end of the junction does not line up with germline, which may come from a read error. This chain links TRBV11-2 with TRBJ2-7; 8 bases line up with TRBD2. Germline-derived CDR1 and CDR2 are SGHAT and FQNNGV. This CDR3 region has 15 residues. The CDR3 region has the DNA TGTGCCAGCAACTTAGTGTACGGGGGGGCCTACGAGCAGTACTTC. Protein product: CASNLVYGGAYEQYF.

This clonotype appeared once. The chain carries TRBV7-6 and TRBJ2-3; a weak D match, TRBD1 (6 bases). The germline V gene has CDR1 SGHVS and CDR2 FNYEAQ. The CDR3 totals 16 residues. Trimming took off 6 bases at V and 2 bases at J, with 18 bases between the two ends. CDR3 sequence: CASSRGPGAITDTQYF. In DNA, the CDR3 is TGTGCCAGCAGTCGCGGGCCAGGGGCAATCACAGATACGCAGTATTTT.

This clonotype was recorded at least ten times. The chain is built from TRBV4-1 and TRBJ2-5, with D unclear. The germline gives CDR1 MGHRA, CDR2 YSYEKL. V was trimmed by 0 bases and J by 4 bases, leaving 6 bases between them. The length of the CDR3 is 13 residues. For the CDR3, the DNA is TGCGCCAGCAGCCAAGAAGTAGTAGAGACCCAGTACTTC. Amino acid sequence: CASSQEVVETQYF.

The chain joins TRBV5-5 to TRBJ2-7; TRBD1 matches at 7 bases. This CDR3 is 19 amino acids long. The V gene end was trimmed by 1 base and the J gene end by 0 bases; junction bases not matched to a gene: 16. Germline CDR1 and CDR2: SGHKS and YYEKEE (reference sequence). The CDR3 reads CASSLRATGSGLDSYEQYF. The CDR3 DNA follows: TGTGCCAGCAGCTTGCGGGCGACAGGGTCTGGTCTTGACTCCTACGAGCAGTACTTC.

The chain is built from TRBV28 and TRBJ2-3; D gene uncertain. The CDR3 has 12 residues. Germline CDR1 reads MDHEN; CDR2 reads SYDVKM. The V end was cut by 5 bases, the J end by 5 bases, with 8 bases between. The CDR3 spells CASSLLKDTQYF. CDR3 DNA: TGTGCCAGCAGTCTCCTCAAAGATACGCAGTATTTT.

Note on this clonotype: This may arise from a read error, as a much more abundant clone is one base away. The chain uses TRBV3-1 and TRBJ2-7; no clear D gene. The CDR3 totals 12 residues. V was clipped by 3 bases and J by 7 bases, with 10 bases between them. CDR1 is LGHDT and CDR2 is YNNKEL in the germline V gene (reference sequence). DNA of the CDR3: TGTGCCAGCAGCCACAGGTTGAATGAGCAGTACTTC. Residues: CASSHRLNEQYF.

The chain employs TRBV5-6 and TRBJ1-5; D remains ambiguous. Trimming cost V 3 bases and J 4 bases, with 8 bases left between them. Germline CDR1 and CDR2: SGHDT and YYEEEE. CDR3 length: 13 residues. The CDR3 protein is CASSSQRNQPQHF. As DNA, the CDR3 is TGTGCCAGCAGCTCGCAGAGGAATCAGCCCCAGCATTTT.

The V call is TRBV12-3 or TRBV12-4, the J call TRBJ2-5; no clear D. This CDR3 is 15 amino acids long. The germline V and J ends were trimmed by 5 bases and 11 bases, with 24 bases remaining between them. The CDR3 here is CASSPRSDWYNEQYF. The CDR3 DNA reads TGTGCCAGCAGTCCCCGGAGCGACTGGTACAATGAGCAGTACTTC.

The V gene is TRBV20-1, the J gene TRBJ2-1, with 10 bases aligning to TRBD2. With the DNA end fitting TRBJ2-7 better, the J assignment may be wrong. The CDR3 runs 17 residues. Per the germline V gene, CDR1 is DFQATT and CDR2 is SNEGSKA (reference sequence). The CDR3 region has the DNA TGCAGTGCTAGGCTCGGACGGGGTTCAAGCGGGAGGGGCGAGCAGTACTTC. This codes for CSARLGRGSSGRGEQYF.

The sample holds a few counts of this clonotype. V is TRBV6-6 and J is TRBJ1-1; TRBD1 matches 9 bases. The CDR3 totals 13 residues. J gave up 7 bases and V 5 bases, and 5 bases lay outside the gene matches. Germline CDR1 reads MNHNY; CDR2 reads SVGAGI (reference sequence). The CDR3 reads CASSKGQGDEAFF. DNA of the CDR3: TGTGCCAGCAGTAAGGGACAGGGAGATGAAGCTTTCTTT.

J is TRBJ2-1 and V is TRBV14; unclear D gene. Germline values: CDR1 SGHDN, CDR2 FVKESK. Trimming stripped 1 base from V and 7 bases from J, with 8 bases between. The CDR3 contains 13 residues. CDR3 nucleotide sequence: TGTGCCAGCAGCCAAGTAGAGCAAAATGAGCAGTTCTTC. Its translation: CASSQVEQNEQFF.

The gene calls are TRBV7-8 and TRBJ1-1, with D perhaps matching TRBD1 (6 bases). The CDR3 is made up of 14 amino acids. Per the germline V gene, CDR1 is SGHVS and CDR2 is FQNEAQ. Trimming took 5 bases from V and 4 from J, leaving 14 bases between them. Here the CDR3 reads CASSPETGLTEAFF. The CDR3 DNA is TGTGCCAGCAGCCCTGAGACAGGTCTCACTGAAGCTTTCTTT.

There are a few counts of this clonotype. This chain connects TRBV4-1 to TRBJ2-7, with 8 bases aligning to TRBD1. J lost 3 bases, V lost 2 bases, and 9 bases had no gene match. The CDR3 runs 16 residues. Germline V gene data show CDR1 as MGHRA and CDR2 as YSYEKL. DNA of the CDR3: TGCGCCAGCAGCCAAACTATCCGGACAGGGCTCTACGAGCAGTACTTC. Its translation: CASSQTIRTGLYEQYF.

V and J are TRBV10-3 and TRBJ1-1; 8 nucleotides match TRBD1. The CDR3 covers 13 residues. With 6 bases clipped from V and 4 bases from J, the junction kept 4 bases outside the gene matches. The germline V gene has CDR1 ENHRY and CDR2 SYGVKD. The CDR3 nucleotides are TGTGCCATCAGCAAAACAGGGGGCACTGAAGCTTTCTTT. Its protein is CAISKTGGTEAFF.

The table lists this clonotype with a few counts. V is TRBV2 and J is TRBJ2-7; D unclear. This CDR3 is built from 16 residues. Germline V CDR1 and CDR2: SNHLY, FYNNEI. Trimming removed 4 bases from V and 0 bases from J, with 16 bases in between. The CDR3 reads CASSGRSGTNSYEQYF. The CDR3 DNA reads as TGTGCCAGCAGTGGGCGTTCAGGAACCAACTCCTACGAGCAGTACTTC.

V usage is TRBV4-1 and J usage is TRBJ2-7; TRBD2 might be the D (5 bases). V lost 1 base and J lost 0, with 10 bases in between. Germline V CDR1 and CDR2: MGHRA, YSYEKL. This CDR3 region has 15 residues. CDR3 amino acids: CASSQVDGSSYEQYF. In DNA, the CDR3 is TGCGCCAGCAGCCAAGTTGATGGGAGCTCCTACGAGCAGTACTTC.

This clonotype came up a few times. The chain couples TRBV11-2 to TRBJ2-6, with D hard to call. The CDR3 has 15 amino acids. In germline, CDR1 is SGHAT, CDR2 FQNNGV. The ends were cut back, 1 base at V and 2 bases at J, with 6 bases in the middle. The CDR3 DNA reads TGTGCCAGCAGCTTAGCCCAGGCTGGGGCCAACGTCCTGACTTTC. This encodes CASSLAQAGANVLTF.